This TCR beta chain is from a study of identical twins. Study observations and caveats: The more abundant beta clonotypes in cord blood had fewer insertions, and memory repertoires did not show this.

For this clonotype: As yet, its antigen is unknown.

V was pared by 4 bases and J by 5 bases, with 16 bases between. This CDR3 has 15 residues. Germline assignment: CDR1 KGHDR and CDR2 SFDVKD. Template switching supplied a universal primer site; unique molecular identifiers were carried on the cDNA. Each CDR3 protein gets one entry after TCRdb re-called the 5' RACE reads with MiXCR. Here the sample spans just under 650,000 distinct CDR3 sequences, about 7.1% being singletons. These records were also assigned to another study, of yellow fever vaccine responses in identical twins.

This clonotype originated in a woman in her late teens or twenties in good health. The rearrangement links TRBV24-1 to TRBJ2-5, with unresolved D. The sequencing sample was made of PBMCs. The CDR3 here is CATSEGRLPQETQYF. CDR3 nucleotides: TGTGCCACCAGTGAAGGCCGGTTACCTCAGGAGACCCAGTACTTC.